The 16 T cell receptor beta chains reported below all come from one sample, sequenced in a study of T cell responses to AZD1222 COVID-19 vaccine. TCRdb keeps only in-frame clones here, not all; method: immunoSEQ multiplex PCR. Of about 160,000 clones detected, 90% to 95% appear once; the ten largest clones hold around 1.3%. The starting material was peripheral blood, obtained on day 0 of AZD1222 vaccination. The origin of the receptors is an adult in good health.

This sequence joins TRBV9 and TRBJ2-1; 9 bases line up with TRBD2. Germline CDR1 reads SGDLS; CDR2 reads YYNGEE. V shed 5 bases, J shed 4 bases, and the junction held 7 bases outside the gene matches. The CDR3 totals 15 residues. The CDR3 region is CASRESGGPYNEQFF. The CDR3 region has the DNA TGTGCCAGCAGAGAAAGCGGGGGGCCGTACAATGAGCAGTTCTTC.

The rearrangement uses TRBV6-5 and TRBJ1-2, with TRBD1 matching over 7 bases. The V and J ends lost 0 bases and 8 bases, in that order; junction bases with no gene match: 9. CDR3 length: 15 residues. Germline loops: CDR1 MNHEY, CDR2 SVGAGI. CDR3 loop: CASSYSIRDRRGYTF. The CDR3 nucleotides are TGTGCCAGCAGTTACTCCATTAGGGACAGAAGGGGCTACACCTTC.

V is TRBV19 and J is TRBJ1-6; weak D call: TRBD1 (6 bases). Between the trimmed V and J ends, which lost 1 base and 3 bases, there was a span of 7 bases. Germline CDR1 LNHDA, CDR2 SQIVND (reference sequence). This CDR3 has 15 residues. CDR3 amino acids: CASSIVTGYNSPLHF. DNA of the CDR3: TGTGCCAGTAGTATAGTGACAGGCTATAATTCACCCCTCCACTTT. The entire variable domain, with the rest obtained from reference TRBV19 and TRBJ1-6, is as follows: DGGITQSPKYLFRKEGQNVTLSCEQNLNHDAMYWYRQDPGQGLRLIYYSQIVNDFQKGDIAEGYSVSREKKESFPLTVTSAQKNPTAFYLCASSIVTGYNSPLHFGNGTRLTVT.

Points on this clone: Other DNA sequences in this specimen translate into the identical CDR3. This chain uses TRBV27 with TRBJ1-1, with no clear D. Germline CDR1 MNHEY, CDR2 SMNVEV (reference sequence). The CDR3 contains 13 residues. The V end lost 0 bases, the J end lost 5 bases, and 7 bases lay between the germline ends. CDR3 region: CASSLSRGTEAFF. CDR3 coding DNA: TGTGCCAGCAGTTTATCTAGAGGGACTGAAGCTTTCTTT.

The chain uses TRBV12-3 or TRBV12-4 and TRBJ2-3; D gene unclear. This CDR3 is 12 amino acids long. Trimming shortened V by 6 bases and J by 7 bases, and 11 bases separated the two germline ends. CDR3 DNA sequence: TGTGCCAGCAGCCCTTACTCGAATACGCAGTATTTT. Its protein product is CASSPYSNTQYF.

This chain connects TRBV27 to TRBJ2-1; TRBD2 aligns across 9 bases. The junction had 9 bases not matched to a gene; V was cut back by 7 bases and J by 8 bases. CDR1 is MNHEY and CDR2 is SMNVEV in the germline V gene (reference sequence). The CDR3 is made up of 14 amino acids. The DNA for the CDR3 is TGTGCCAGCACTATCGTAGCGGGAGCCGATGAGCAGTTCTTC. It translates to CASTIVAGADEQFF.

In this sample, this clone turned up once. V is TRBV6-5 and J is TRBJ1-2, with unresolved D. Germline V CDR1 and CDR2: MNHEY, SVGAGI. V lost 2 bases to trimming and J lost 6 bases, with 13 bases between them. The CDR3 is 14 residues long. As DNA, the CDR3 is TGTGCCAGCAGTTACCTCGACGGACTTGATGGCTACACCTTC. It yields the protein CASSYLDGLDGYTF.

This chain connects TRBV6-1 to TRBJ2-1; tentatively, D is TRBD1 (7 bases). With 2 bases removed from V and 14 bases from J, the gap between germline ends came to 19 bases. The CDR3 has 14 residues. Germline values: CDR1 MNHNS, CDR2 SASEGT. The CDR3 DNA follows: TGTGCCAGCAGTGAACCCCCGGAGATCAGGGGGGAGTTCTTC. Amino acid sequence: CASSEPPEIRGEFF.

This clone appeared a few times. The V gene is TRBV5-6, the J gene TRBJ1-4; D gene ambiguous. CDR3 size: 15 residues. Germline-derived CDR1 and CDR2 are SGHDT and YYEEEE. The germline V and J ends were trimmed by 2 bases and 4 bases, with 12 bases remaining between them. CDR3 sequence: CASSFRHPINEKLFF. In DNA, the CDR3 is TGTGCCAGCAGCTTTCGCCACCCGATTAATGAAAAACTGTTTTTT.

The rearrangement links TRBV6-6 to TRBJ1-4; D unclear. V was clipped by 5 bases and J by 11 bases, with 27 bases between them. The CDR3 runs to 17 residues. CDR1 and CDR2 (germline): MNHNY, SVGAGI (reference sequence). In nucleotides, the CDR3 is TGTGCCAGCAGTCCCGACAAAGCCCTTGACCCGGCCATGAAACTGTTTTTT. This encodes CASSPDKALDPAMKLFF.

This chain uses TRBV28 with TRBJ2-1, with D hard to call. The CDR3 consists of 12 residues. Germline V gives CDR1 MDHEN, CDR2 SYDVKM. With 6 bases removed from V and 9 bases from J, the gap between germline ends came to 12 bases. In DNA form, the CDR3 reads TGTGCCAGCAGATTGAACAAAGGTGAGCAGTTCTTC. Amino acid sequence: CASRLNKGEQFF. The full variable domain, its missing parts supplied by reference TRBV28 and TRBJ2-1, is DVKVTQSSRYLVKRTGEKVFLECVQDMDHENMFWYRQDPGLGLRLIYFSYDVKMKEKGDIPEGYSVSREKKERFSLILESASTNQTSMYLCASRLNKGEQFFGPGTRLTVL.

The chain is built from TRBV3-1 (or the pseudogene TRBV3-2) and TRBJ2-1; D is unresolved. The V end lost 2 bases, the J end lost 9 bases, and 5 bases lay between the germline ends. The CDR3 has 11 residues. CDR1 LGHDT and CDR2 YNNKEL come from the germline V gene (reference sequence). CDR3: CASSQSLEQFF. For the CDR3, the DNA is TGTGCCAGCAGCCAAAGCCTTGAGCAGTTCTTC.

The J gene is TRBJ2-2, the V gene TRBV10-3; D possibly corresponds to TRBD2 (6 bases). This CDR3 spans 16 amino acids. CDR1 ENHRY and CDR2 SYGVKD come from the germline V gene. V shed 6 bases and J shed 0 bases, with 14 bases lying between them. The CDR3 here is CAIRNNLASNTGELFF. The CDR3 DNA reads TGTGCCATCAGGAACAACCTAGCGTCGAACACCGGGGAGCTGTTTTTT.

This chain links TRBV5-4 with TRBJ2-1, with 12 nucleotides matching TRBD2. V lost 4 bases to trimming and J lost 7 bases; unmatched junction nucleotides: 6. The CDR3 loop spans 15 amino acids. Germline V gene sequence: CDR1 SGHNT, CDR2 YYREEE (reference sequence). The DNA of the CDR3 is TGTGCCAGCAGCCCCGGACTAGCGGGATCAAATGAGCAGTTCTTC. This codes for CASSPGLAGSNEQFF. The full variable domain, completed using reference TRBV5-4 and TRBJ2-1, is ETGVTQSPTHLIKTRGQQVTLRCSSQSGHNTVSWYQQALGQGPQFIFQYYREEENGRGNFPPRFSGLQFPNYSSELNVNALELDDSALYLCASSPGLAGSNEQFFGPGTRLTVL.

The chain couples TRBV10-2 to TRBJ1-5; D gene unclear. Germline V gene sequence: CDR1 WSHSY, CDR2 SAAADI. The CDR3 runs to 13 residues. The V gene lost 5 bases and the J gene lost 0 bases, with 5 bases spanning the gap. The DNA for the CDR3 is TGCGCCAGCAGTACATATAGCAATCAGCCCCAGCATTTT. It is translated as CASSTYSNQPQHF.

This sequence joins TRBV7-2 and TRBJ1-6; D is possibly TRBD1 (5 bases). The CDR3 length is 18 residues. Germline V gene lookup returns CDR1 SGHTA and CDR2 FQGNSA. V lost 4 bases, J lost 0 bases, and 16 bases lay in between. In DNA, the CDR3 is TGTGCCAGCAGCTCCATGGGGGTCGGGGGCTCCTATAATTCACCCCTCCACTTT. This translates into CASSSMGVGGSYNSPLHF.